The sequence of this T cell receptor (beta chain) was determined in a study of cytomegalovirus exposure and HLA in healthy donors. PCR involved 60 Vbeta and 13 Jbeta primers. Assay: immunoSEQ multiplex PCR; the TCRdb copy retains only in-frame clones and omits some. This table has roughly 140,000 clones, less than 9.5% appearing once. The germline V and J ends were trimmed by 2 bases and 2 bases, with 10 bases remaining between them. In germline, CDR1 is MNHEY, CDR2 SVGAGI. The CDR3 totals 14 residues. This clone was found a few times. Antigen: not known. Regarding the study as a whole: In a later analysis, compared with equally common non-associated chains, HLA-associated beta chains were more expanded. For TCR beta chains, V- and J-gene trimming was later linked to a missense DCLRE1C variant. Sequence variants that were highly shared formed a cluster that was likely a sequencing artifact.

This clonotype was obtained from a male donor in good health and CMV-seronegative. This sequence joins TRBV6-5 and TRBJ2-7; D remains unclear. Sequencing was done on a sample of PBMCs. As DNA, the CDR3 is TGTGCCAGCAGTTACGGTGCGGCAACCTACGAGCAGTACTTC. Its translation: CASSYGAATYEQYF.